These T cell receptor beta chains were read from a single sample in a study of T cell repertoires in cytomegalovirus infection. Using its own MiXCR run on the reads, TCRdb lists one record per CDR3 protein. The repertoire holds about 360,000 distinct CDR3 sequences, with less than 20% as singletons. Sequencing was carried out using PBMCs. The receptors here all came from a human donor in good health (CMV status not recorded). Some clones in this sample may be carry-over from other donors' samples. CDR3s include the opening cysteine and the closing phenylalanine or tryptophan. A D gene is named only where the DNA matches it firmly. A row's size may be missing; if present it is once, few, many or a size class.

v_call	clone_size	d_call	j_call	cdr3_nt	cdr3_aa
TRBV6-1	many	-	TRBJ2-7	TGTGCCAGCAAGGGGAGCAAAATATACGAGCAGTACTTC	CASKGSKIYEQYF
TRBV12-5	many	TRBD1	TRBJ1-5	TGTGCTAGTCGAAAATGTGGGACAGGGAGTGACCAGCCCCAGCATTTT	CASRKCGTGSDQPQHF
TRBV19	-	-	TRBJ1-1	TGTGCCAGTAGTCGGAGGGGAGAAGCTTTCTTT	CASSRRGEAFF
TRBV2	-	-	TRBJ1-4	TGTGCCAGCAGTAGCGCCAACACTGGGGGTGAAAAACTGTTTTTT	CASSSANTGGEKLFF
TRBV7-2	many	-	TRBJ1-1	TGTGCCAGCAGCGCATCAATGAACACTGAAGCTTTCTTT	CASSASMNTEAFF
TRBV12-5	-	TRBD1	TRBJ1-4	TGTGCTAGTGGTTTGGGTAGACAGGGAGGGTTCGAAAAACTGTTTTTT	CASGLGRQGGFEKLFF
TRBV6-5	many	-	TRBJ1-2	TGTGCCACCACGAGGAGGGGCGATGGCTACACCTTC	CATTRRGDGYTF
TRBV20-1	-	-	TRBJ2-1	TGCAGTGCTCCCCCTTTGTCGAACAATGAGCAGTTCTTC	CSAPPLSNNEQFF
TRBV28	-	TRBD2	TRBJ2-1	TGTGCCAGCAGTTCCGCTAGCGGGGGGGGGGTCGATGAGCAGTTCTTC	CASSSASGGGVDEQFF
TRBV4-1	few	TRBD2	TRBJ2-1	TGCGCCAGCAGCCAACGAGGGAGGGGTAATGAGCAGTTCTTC	CASSQRGRGNEQFF
TRBV2	many	-	TRBJ1-1	TGTGCCAGCACTCCAGAAAGGAACACTGAAGCTTTCTTT	CASTPERNTEAFF
TRBV11-3	-	TRBD1	TRBJ2-1	TGTGCCAGCAGCCCCGGGGACAGGCCGGAGCAGTTCTTC	CASSPGDRPEQFF
TRBV20-1	-	-	TRBJ2-3	TGCAGTGCTACCGAACGTAGAACCACAGATACGCAGTATTTT	CSATERRTTDTQYF
TRBV6-6	-	-	TRBJ1-1	TGTGCCAGCAGCCTTGTAGGTGTATCTGAAGCTTTCTTT	CASSLVGVSEAFF
TRBV12-3/TRBV12-4	-	TRBD1	TRBJ2-3	TGTGCCAGCAGTTATTCGGGACAGAGAAGCACAGATACGCAGTATTTT	CASSYSGQRSTDTQYF
TRBV7-2	-	-	TRBJ2-3	TGTGCCTGCAGCTCGACCCCAGATACGCAGTATTTT	CACSSTPDTQYF
TRBV28	-	TRBD2	TRBJ2-1	TGTGCCAGTGGGGGGGCCTACAATGAGCAGTTCTTC	CASGGAYNEQFF
TRBV7-2	few	-	TRBJ1-4	TGTGCCAGCAGCTTATCTCTAAATGAAAAACTGTTTTTT	CASSLSLNEKLFF
TRBV6-6	few	-	TRBJ2-7	TGTGCCAGCAGTTACGTCGGGGCGGTTAACGAGCAGTACTTC	CASSYVGAVNEQYF
TRBV6-5	-	TRBD1	TRBJ1-4	TGTGCCAGCAGTTTGGACAGGGACCCGGGAAAACTGTTTTTT	CASSLDRDPGKLFF
TRBV20-1	-	TRBD1	TRBJ1-2	TGCAGTGCTAGTAAAGTAACAGGGGGGTATGGCTACACCTTC	CSASKVTGGYGYTF
TRBV14	few	TRBD2	TRBJ2-1	TGTGCCAGCAGCCCACGATTCCTACTAGCGGGAGAGGGTGAGCAGTTCTTC	CASSPRFLLAGEGEQFF